These 13 T cell receptor beta chains came from one sample sequenced in a study of immune cell composition in non-small cell lung cancer. Normal lung sampling was at least 3 cm from the tumour, as distant as possible. Sequencing used immunoSEQ multiplex PCR; TCRdb keeps in-frame clones, though not all of them. The sample has around 3,000 clones; about 70% are singletons. Sequenced input: non-adjacent lung tissue. These receptors were collected from a human donor with non-small cell lung cancer.

For the CDR3, the DNA is TGCGCCAGCAGTCAACAGGGGGTGAAAAACACTGAAGCTTTCTTT. Protein sequence: CASSQQGVKNTEAFF. This chain connects TRBV23-1 to TRBJ1-1, with 7 positions matching TRBD1. TRBV23-1 is marked as an open reading frame, function uncertain. The CDR3 spans 15 residues. V shed 2 bases, J shed 2 bases, and the junction held 5 bases outside the gene matches.

J is TRBJ2-5 and V is TRBV4-2; D remains unclear. Germline V CDR1 and CDR2: LGHNA, YNFKEQ. V was trimmed by 0 bases and J by 2 bases, leaving 13 bases between them. This CDR3 region has 16 residues. The CDR3 sequence: CASSQDRPEKQETQYF. The CDR3 DNA sequence: TGTGCCAGCAGCCAAGATCGCCCAGAAAAACAAGAGACCCAGTACTTC.

This CDR3 is CASSSSVTFGETQYF. For the CDR3, the DNA is TGTGCCAGCAGCTCGTCGGTTACTTTCGGAGAGACCCAGTACTTC. V usage is TRBV7-9 and J usage is TRBJ2-5; D unresolved. Per the germline V gene, CDR1 is SEHNR and CDR2 is FQNEAQ (reference sequence). This CDR3 is built from 15 residues. V lost 4 bases, J lost 4 bases, and 16 bases lay in between.

This clone appeared a single time. CDR3 in DNA: TGTGCCAGCAGCTTAGAGGGGCCGCGGGAGACCCAGTACTTC. It is translated as CASSLEGPRETQYF. The genes are TRBV13 and TRBJ2-5; a possible D gene is TRBD1 (5 bases). The CDR3 is 14 residues long. Trimming stripped 1 base from V and 5 bases from J, with 11 bases between. Germline V CDR1 and CDR2: PRHDT, FYEKMQ (reference sequence).

V is TRBV11-1 and J is TRBJ2-7; D is unclear. The V gene lost 0 bases and the J gene lost 3 bases, with 9 bases spanning the gap. The CDR3 spans 14 residues. Germline CDR1 SGHAT, CDR2 FQDESV (reference sequence). Written as DNA, the CDR3 is TGTGCCAGCAGCTTAGCCGCCGGGTACTACGAGCAGTACTTC. Encoded protein: CASSLAAGYYEQYF.

The rearrangement links TRBV11-1 to TRBJ1-2; 8 bases line up with TRBD1. Looked up from germline, CDR1 is SGHAT and CDR2 is FQDESV (reference sequence). This CDR3 comprises 15 residues. Trimming removed 2 bases from V and 3 bases from J; junction bases left unmatched: 5. This CDR3 reads CASSLRGQEHYGYTF. The DNA of the CDR3 is TGTGCCAGCAGCTTAAGGGGACAGGAACACTATGGCTACACCTTC.

The chain is built from TRBV7-3 and TRBJ1-3; tentatively, D is TRBD1 (6 bases). Trimming left V 3 bases short and J 2 bases short, with 14 bases between. CDR1 and CDR2 (germline): SGHTA, FQGTGA. CDR3 length equals 16 residues. CDR3 DNA sequence: TGTGCCAGCAGCTTCACAGGGCATGAAGCTGGAAACACCATATATTTT. Its protein is CASSFTGHEAGNTIYF.

V and J are TRBV5-1 and TRBJ2-5; TRBD2 matches at 11 bases. The J segment lost 3 bases and the V segment lost 1 base, leaving 2 bases of the junction unmatched. The germline gives CDR1 SGHRS, CDR2 YFSETQ. The CDR3 has 15 residues. DNA for the CDR3: TGCGCCAGCAGCTTGACTAGCGGGGGAAAAGAGACCCAGTACTTC. Protein: CASSLTSGGKETQYF.

The rearrangement uses TRBV2 and TRBJ2-1; 12 nucleotides align to TRBD2. The J segment lost 0 bases and the V segment lost 7 bases, leaving 10 bases of the junction unmatched. The CDR3 length is 18 residues. CDR1 and CDR2 from the germline V gene are SNHLY and FYNNEI. The CDR3 coding sequence is TGTGCCAGCACGCGACTAGCGGGGGTCCTCAGCTCCTACAATGAGCAGTTCTTC. It translates to CASTRLAGVLSSYNEQFF.

The rearrangement uses TRBV2 and TRBJ2-3, with 7 bases aligning to TRBD2. V trimming: 3 bases; J trimming: 2 bases; junction bases outside the gene matches: 5. CDR3 length: 15 residues. The germline V gene encodes CDR1 SNHLY and CDR2 FYNNEI. The CDR3 nucleotides read TGTGCCAGCAGTGACCCTAGCGGACTCACAGATACGCAGTATTTT. As protein: CASSDPSGLTDTQYF.

CDR3 in DNA: TGTGCCAGCAGTTTAGGGGGACAGGGGAAAGAGACCCAGTACTTC. This gives the protein CASSLGGQGKETQYF. The chain carries TRBV28 and TRBJ2-5, with TRBD1 matching over 10 bases. Per germline, CDR1 MDHEN and CDR2 SYDVKM. V trimming: 2 bases; J trimming: 3 bases; junction bases outside the gene matches: 3. This CDR3 region has 15 residues.

The chain carries TRBV5-6 and TRBJ1-3; 7 positions agree with TRBD1. The V segment lost 5 bases and the J segment 0 bases; nucleotides outside the gene matches: 5. The CDR3 contains 15 residues. Germline V gives CDR1 SGHDT, CDR2 YYEEEE. DNA of the CDR3: TGTGCCAGCAGTTCCGGGACAGCCTCTGGAAACACCATATATTTT. Encoded protein: CASSSGTASGNTIYF.

V is TRBV5-1 and J is TRBJ2-7; TRBD1 aligns across 7 bases. Germline V gene lookup returns CDR1 SGHRS and CDR2 YFSETQ. The CDR3 runs to 14 residues. J was trimmed by 1 base and V by 3 bases; bases with no gene match: 4. CDR3 sequence reads: CASSSWTGSYEQYF. CDR3 coding DNA: TGCGCCAGCAGCTCCTGGACAGGATCCTACGAGCAGTACTTC.